This TCR beta chain was observed in a study of graft-versus-host responses after intestinal transplantation (dated by TCRdb to the early 2020s). Notes on the research overall: Multivisceral, liver-intestinal, or isolated intestinal transplants were received by the recipients. Every recipient was given anti-thymocyte globulin induction, followed by about three years of maintenance tacrolimus and steroids. Graft-versus-host and host-versus-graft alloreactive T cell clones were tracked in the graft, circulation and bone marrow after intestinal transplantation using bulk TCR-beta CDR3 sequencing. Alloreactive clones were identified by sequencing pre-transplant mixed lymphocyte reaction products and comparing these products with unstimulated pre-transplant donor and recipient T cells. The cohort enrolled approximately 24 intestinal transplant recipients including one retransplant, and a few patients lacking pretransplant specimens were excluded. A peak of at least 4% donor T cells among recipient peripheral blood mononuclear cells was the definition used for donor T cell macrochimerism. Rather than being sequenced by the commercial service, samples from three later patients were sequenced in-house on an Illumina MiSeq and processed with MiXCR.

As regards this clone: Which antigen it targets is not known. It has no much larger one-base neighbor in the sample; base qualities were not kept.

Overall study outcomes, separate from this receptor: The conclusions were limited by the relatively low number and heterogeneity of the intestinal transplant patients. GvH clones were detected in recipient bone marrow, and some of these GvH clones were observed earlier in ileal mucosa or blood, consistent with an intestinal mucosal origin. In the allografts of patients with donor T cell macrochimerism, GvH to HvG T cell clonal ratios were high. Early after transplant, peak levels of circulating GvH clones were found to be associated with declines in HvG clones.

Interpreted using the paper, the time point label stands for: cells obtained before transplantation from donor or recipient. CD3+CD4+ and CD3+CD8+ populations were FACS-sorted from unstimulated pre-transplant donor and recipient cells taken from spleen or lymph nodes. The method behind the library was the immunoSEQ multiplex PCR assay. For most patients, genomic DNA was isolated with the Qiagen DNeasy Blood and Tissue Kit and sent frozen to Adaptive Biotechnologies for TCR sequencing. High-throughput TCR-beta CDR3 sequencing of genomic DNA from most patients was performed by Adaptive Biotechnologies. Per the source publication's procedure: Adaptive's ImmunoSEQ software supplied the TCR sequencing data for 18 patients, while MiXCR and VDJtools were used to process a few other patients. To correct CD4 versus CD8 sorting errors, any sequence found in both subsets at a frequency ratio below 5:1 was removed. CDR3 nucleotide sequences shared between donor and recipient were removed because the origin of such sequences could not be assigned. Alloreactive clones required at least 2-fold expansion over unstimulated cells and minimum CFSE-low frequency of 0.002% (template counts) or 0.001% (read counts). A clone was considered mappable if detected in the sequenced pre-transplant spleen, lymph node, or MLR CFSE-low populations of the donor or recipient. The cumulative frequency of alloreactive clones was calculated as a percentage of all sequences, weighted by copy number. In its TCRdb copy, this immuneACCESS table keeps in-frame sequences only and misses some clones. Where compared with another copy, unresolved V genes explain less than half of these, and the others have no known cause. V and J calls and clone size are those listed in that table; D and trimming were worked out from the DNA. Present in this sample are just under 65,000 clones, 90% to 95% of which were seen just once. Around 1.7% of the sample lies in the top ten.

Its CDR3 holds 17 amino acids, cysteine through phenylalanine. The CDR3 DNA has 51 bases and is translated from base 1. Trimming takes 2 bases off V and 3 bases off J; junction bases not matched to a gene: 11. The germline V gene specifies SNHLY as CDR1 and FYNNEI as CDR2. The rearranged chain carries TRBV2 and TRBJ2-7, with 9 bases matching TRBD2. This sample comprised unstimulated CD8+ T cells sorted from spleen or lymph node cells, obtained before transplant. This sequence originates from a human donor who was the organ donor for an intestinal transplant. The nucleotide sequence reads TGTGCCAGCAGTGAATCCGGGACTAGCTCTTTCATCTACGAGCAGTACTTC. The encoded protein is CASSESGTSSFIYEQYF.